A selection of T cell receptor beta chains follows, all from one sample in a study of identical twins. TCRdb reprocessed the 5' RACE reads via MiXCR and lists one record per CDR3 protein. The repertoire consists of 500,000 to 600,000 distinct CDR3 sequences, with roughly 21% occurring once and the leading ten covering roughly 0.91%. The data were also submitted as part of a second study, on T cells expressing NK-cell markers.

The specimen sequenced was CD4+ T cells sorted from blood. These receptor sequences come from a woman under 30 in good health. Both conserved end residues are part of each CDR3. The D gene is left open where the match is weak. Only some rows state a clone size, as once, few, many or a class for expanded clones.

cdr3_aa: CASSYAGTGSPEQYF
cdr3_nt: TGTGCCAGCAGTTACGCCGGGACAGGATCCCCCGAGCAGTACTTC
clone_size: few
d_call: TRBD1
v_call: TRBV6-5
j_call: TRBJ2-7

cdr3_aa: CASSPLSRGEAFF
cdr3_nt: TGTGCCAGCAGCCCTCTATCGCGGGGTGAAGCTTTCTTT
clone_size: many
d_call: .
v_call: TRBV6-1
j_call: TRBJ1-1

cdr3_aa: CASSYARDGQPQHF
cdr3_nt: TGTGCCAGCAGCTACGCTCGGGACGGTCAGCCCCAGCATTTT
clone_size: few
d_call: .
v_call: TRBV7-8
j_call: TRBJ1-5

cdr3_aa: CATSRKGGETQYF
cdr3_nt: TGTGCCACCAGCAGAAAAGGGGGAGAGACCCAGTACTTC
clone_size: .
d_call: .
v_call: TRBV15
j_call: TRBJ2-5

cdr3_aa: CSALRSGNHEQYF
cdr3_nt: TGCAGTGCCCTTCGGAGCGGTAACCACGAGCAGTACTTC
clone_size: .
d_call: .
v_call: TRBV20-1
j_call: TRBJ2-7

cdr3_aa: CASSSSYSTQETQYF
cdr3_nt: TGCGCCAGCAGCTCATCGTATAGTACCCAAGAGACCCAGTACTTC
clone_size: .
d_call: .
v_call: TRBV5-1
j_call: TRBJ2-5

cdr3_aa: CASRQGFSGNTIYF
cdr3_nt: TGTGCCAGCAGACAGGGATTCTCTGGAAACACCATATATTTT
clone_size: .
d_call: .
v_call: TRBV2
j_call: TRBJ1-3

cdr3_aa: CASSLRESNYGYTF
cdr3_nt: TGCGCCAGCAGCTTGAGAGAGTCGAACTATGGCTACACCTTC
clone_size: .
d_call: .
v_call: TRBV5-1
j_call: TRBJ1-2

cdr3_aa: CASSAYDRGSWAEAFF
cdr3_nt: TGCGCCAGCAGCGCCTATGACAGGGGGAGTTGGGCTGAAGCTTTCTTT
clone_size: few
d_call: TRBD1
v_call: TRBV5-1
j_call: TRBJ1-1

cdr3_aa: CSAPAPGGAFF
cdr3_nt: TGCAGTGCTCCGGCCCCGGGTGGGGCTTTCTTT
clone_size: few
d_call: .
v_call: TRBV20-1
j_call: TRBJ1-1

cdr3_aa: CASSLVWGAAKNIQYF
cdr3_nt: TGCGCCAGCAGCTTGGTTTGGGGGGCAGCCAAAAACATTCAGTACTTC
clone_size: .
d_call: .
v_call: TRBV5-1
j_call: TRBJ2-4

cdr3_aa: CASWRGLQNTGELFF
cdr3_nt: TGTGCCAGCTGGCGGGGACTCCAGAACACCGGGGAGCTGTTTTTT
clone_size: few
d_call: .
v_call: TRBV6-2/TRBV6-3
j_call: TRBJ2-2

cdr3_aa: CAYKYITDTQYF
cdr3_nt: TGTGCCTACAAGTACATTACAGATACGCAGTATTTT
clone_size: few
d_call: .
v_call: TRBV7-2
j_call: TRBJ2-3

cdr3_aa: CASSKREGSSYNEQFF
cdr3_nt: TGTGCCAGCAGCAAACGCGAGGGTAGCTCCTACAATGAGCAGTTCTTC
clone_size: .
d_call: .
v_call: TRBV21-1
j_call: TRBJ2-1

cdr3_aa: CASSILGREQYF
cdr3_nt: TGCGCCAGCAGTATCTTGGGACGGGAGCAGTACTTC
clone_size: .
d_call: .
v_call: TRBV5-1
j_call: TRBJ2-7

cdr3_aa: CSVVQGRAEAFF
cdr3_nt: TGCAGCGTTGTCCAGGGCAGGGCTGAAGCTTTCTTT
clone_size: few
d_call: .
v_call: TRBV29-1
j_call: TRBJ1-1

cdr3_aa: CASSLVFSGNTIYF
cdr3_nt: TGTGCCAGCAGTTTAGTGTTTTCTGGAAACACCATATATTTT
clone_size: .
d_call: .
v_call: TRBV12-3/TRBV12-4
j_call: TRBJ1-3

cdr3_aa: CASSSSLRAHNEQFF
cdr3_nt: TGCGCCAGCAGCTCTTCGCTCCGGGCACACAATGAGCAGTTCTTC
clone_size: few
d_call: .
v_call: TRBV5-1
j_call: TRBJ2-1

cdr3_aa: CASSLSPNKNIQYF
cdr3_nt: TGTGCCAGCAGCCTCTCACCGAACAAAAACATTCAGTACTTC
clone_size: many
d_call: .
v_call: TRBV12-3/TRBV12-4
j_call: TRBJ2-4

cdr3_aa: CASSSPSSGTSYNEQFF
cdr3_nt: TGTGCCAGCAGCTCCCCTTCTAGCGGGACCTCCTACAATGAGCAGTTCTTC
clone_size: .
d_call: TRBD2
v_call: TRBV11-2
j_call: TRBJ2-1

cdr3_aa: CASTSGQSNTEAFF
cdr3_nt: TGTGCCAGCACCTCGGGACAGTCGAACACTGAAGCTTTCTTT
clone_size: few
d_call: TRBD1
v_call: TRBV6-2/TRBV6-3
j_call: TRBJ1-1

cdr3_aa: CSASSGTNQETQYF
cdr3_nt: TGCAGCGCATCCTCCGGGACAAACCAAGAGACCCAGTACTTC
clone_size: few
d_call: .
v_call: TRBV29-1
j_call: TRBJ2-5

cdr3_aa: CASSLALTSGAYEQYF
cdr3_nt: TGTGCCAGCAGCTTAGCGTTGACTAGCGGGGCCTACGAGCAGTACTTC
clone_size: .
d_call: TRBD2
v_call: TRBV7-9
j_call: TRBJ2-7

cdr3_aa: CASSPLEDQPQHF
cdr3_nt: TGTGCCAGCAGTCCGCTAGAGGACCAGCCCCAGCATTTT
clone_size: .
d_call: .
v_call: TRBV6-6
j_call: TRBJ1-5

cdr3_aa: CSASKAGGRETQYF
cdr3_nt: TGCAGTGCTTCAAAAGCGGGGGGGCGAGAGACCCAGTACTTC
clone_size: few
d_call: TRBD2
v_call: TRBV20-1
j_call: TRBJ2-5

cdr3_aa: CASSEVRADGYTF
cdr3_nt: TGTGCCAGCAGTGAAGTCAGGGCGGATGGCTACACCTTC
clone_size: .
d_call: .
v_call: TRBV6-1
j_call: TRBJ1-2

cdr3_aa: CAISWTMDGGVGYTF
cdr3_nt: TGTGCCATCAGCTGGACCATGGACGGGGGCGTGGGCTACACCTTC
clone_size: .
d_call: .
v_call: TRBV10-3
j_call: TRBJ1-2

cdr3_aa: CASSVFTDTQYF
cdr3_nt: TGTGCCAGCAGCGTATTCACAGATACGCAGTATTTT
clone_size: few
d_call: .
v_call: TRBV9
j_call: TRBJ2-3

cdr3_aa: CASGEGFYGYTF
cdr3_nt: TGTGCCAGCGGTGAGGGGTTCTATGGCTACACCTTC
clone_size: .
d_call: .
v_call: TRBV7-9
j_call: TRBJ1-2

cdr3_aa: CASSQVFGTGRGQPQHF
cdr3_nt: TGTGCCAGCAGCCAAGTATTCGGGACAGGGAGAGGTCAGCCCCAGCATTTT
clone_size: .
d_call: TRBD1
v_call: TRBV7-9
j_call: TRBJ1-5

cdr3_aa: CASSPAVDSPLHF
cdr3_nt: TGCGCCAGCAGCCCCGCTGTAGATTCACCCCTCCACTTT
clone_size: .
d_call: .
v_call: TRBV5-1
j_call: TRBJ1-6

cdr3_aa: CASSSGQGARNEQFF
cdr3_nt: TGTGCCAGCAGCTCTGGGCAGGGGGCGAGGAATGAGCAGTTCTTC
clone_size: few
d_call: TRBD1
v_call: TRBV6-1
j_call: TRBJ2-1

cdr3_aa: CAISDLAGGTDTQYF
cdr3_nt: TGTGCCATCAGTGATTTAGCGGGAGGCACAGATACGCAGTATTTT
clone_size: .
d_call: TRBD2
v_call: TRBV10-3
j_call: TRBJ2-3

cdr3_aa: CASSPRRSSTDTQYF
cdr3_nt: TGTGCCAGCAGCCCCCGGAGGTCTAGCACAGATACGCAGTATTTT
clone_size: once
d_call: .
v_call: TRBV7-8
j_call: TRBJ2-3

cdr3_aa: CASSQASLGTSGDYNEQFF
cdr3_nt: TGTGCCAGCAGCCAAGCATCCCTCGGCACTAGCGGGGACTACAATGAGCAGTTCTTC
clone_size: .
d_call: TRBD2
v_call: TRBV3-1
j_call: TRBJ2-1

cdr3_aa: CASSLSSDTEAFF
cdr3_nt: TGTGCCAGCAGCTTATCGTCAGACACTGAAGCTTTCTTT
clone_size: few
d_call: .
v_call: TRBV7-9
j_call: TRBJ1-1

cdr3_aa: CSVLQGPSYEQYF
cdr3_nt: TGCAGCGTTTTACAGGGGCCCTCCTACGAGCAGTACTTC
clone_size: few
d_call: TRBD1
v_call: TRBV29-1
j_call: TRBJ2-7

cdr3_aa: CASSRGGAATNEKLFF
cdr3_nt: TGCGCCAGCAGCCGGGGGGGGGCAGCAACTAATGAAAAACTGTTTTTT
clone_size: .
d_call: .
v_call: TRBV4-3
j_call: TRBJ1-4

cdr3_aa: CSARAGGAHGYTF
cdr3_nt: TGCAGTGCTAGAGCAGGTGGAGCTCATGGCTACACCTTC
clone_size: .
d_call: .
v_call: TRBV20-1
j_call: TRBJ1-2

cdr3_aa: CASSTGINEKLFF
cdr3_nt: TGTGCCAGCAGCACCGGGATCAATGAAAAACTGTTTTTT
clone_size: few
d_call: .
v_call: TRBV7-9
j_call: TRBJ1-4

cdr3_aa: CASSLRGSGRAGTQYF
cdr3_nt: TGTGCCAGCAGTTTAAGGGGCAGCGGGAGGGCCGGCACCCAGTACTTC
clone_size: few
d_call: TRBD2
v_call: TRBV12-3/TRBV12-4
j_call: TRBJ2-5

cdr3_aa: CASSFYNGVLTF
cdr3_nt: TGTGCCAGCAGTTTCTATAATGGCGTCCTGACTTTC
clone_size: few
d_call: .
v_call: TRBV12-3/TRBV12-4
j_call: TRBJ2-6

cdr3_aa: CASSQPGHDTGELFF
cdr3_nt: TGCGCCAGCAGCCAGCCGGGACACGACACCGGGGAGCTGTTTTTT
clone_size: .
d_call: .
v_call: TRBV4-1
j_call: TRBJ2-2

cdr3_aa: CATSGSRLPHTGELFF
cdr3_nt: TGTGCCACTTCCGGGTCGCGGCTCCCCCACACCGGGGAGCTGTTTTTT
clone_size: .
d_call: .
v_call: TRBV15
j_call: TRBJ2-2

cdr3_aa: CASSSARETQYF
cdr3_nt: TGTGCCAGCAGCTCGGCGCGGGAGACCCAGTACTTC
clone_size: .
d_call: .
v_call: TRBV5-4
j_call: TRBJ2-5

cdr3_aa: CASSLAGVAYEQYF
cdr3_nt: TGTGCCAGCAGCTTAGCGGGAGTCGCCTACGAGCAGTACTTC
clone_size: few
d_call: .
v_call: TRBV7-8
j_call: TRBJ2-7

cdr3_aa: CASSVGGDYTDTQYF
cdr3_nt: TGTGCCAGCAGCGTAGGTGGGGACTACACAGATACGCAGTATTTT
clone_size: .
d_call: TRBD2
v_call: TRBV9
j_call: TRBJ2-3

cdr3_aa: CATSRAVNGRSGNTIYF
cdr3_nt: TGTGCCACCAGCAGAGCCGTCAATGGGCGCTCTGGAAACACCATATATTTT
clone_size: few
d_call: .
v_call: TRBV15
j_call: TRBJ1-3

cdr3_aa: CSARYSGVNEKLFF
cdr3_nt: TGCAGTGCTAGATACTCAGGGGTCAATGAAAAACTGTTTTTT
clone_size: few
d_call: .
v_call: TRBV20-1
j_call: TRBJ1-4

cdr3_aa: CASSGRWDNEQFF
cdr3_nt: TGTGCCAGCAGCGGGAGGTGGGACAATGAGCAGTTCTTC
clone_size: few
d_call: .
v_call: TRBV7-8
j_call: TRBJ2-1

cdr3_aa: CSAQRTSGVTQYF
cdr3_nt: TGCAGTGCTCAACGGACTAGCGGGGTGACCCAGTACTTC
clone_size: many
d_call: TRBD2
v_call: TRBV20-1
j_call: TRBJ2-5

cdr3_aa: CASTLAGGANTGELFF
cdr3_nt: TGTGCCAGCACCCTAGCGGGAGGCGCGAACACCGGGGAGCTGTTTTTT
clone_size: .
d_call: TRBD2
v_call: TRBV6-1
j_call: TRBJ2-2

cdr3_aa: CASSERGKLFF
cdr3_nt: TGTGCCAGCAGTGAAAGGGGAAAACTGTTTTTT
clone_size: .
d_call: .
v_call: TRBV2
j_call: TRBJ1-4

cdr3_aa: CASSLATAYNEQFF
cdr3_nt: TGTGCCAGCAGCTTGGCGACGGCATACAATGAGCAGTTCTTC
clone_size: few
d_call: .
v_call: TRBV5-5
j_call: TRBJ2-1

cdr3_aa: CAWSVLRGGQFF
cdr3_nt: TGTGCCTGGAGTGTACTGCGGGGGGGGCAGTTCTTC
clone_size: .
d_call: TRBD2
v_call: TRBV30
j_call: TRBJ2-1

cdr3_aa: CASSRDGSNYGYTF
cdr3_nt: TGCGCCAGCTCCCGGGACGGGAGTAACTATGGCTACACCTTC
clone_size: many
d_call: .
v_call: TRBV5-1
j_call: TRBJ1-2

cdr3_aa: CSVAVAGGSYGYTF
cdr3_nt: TGCAGCGTTGCGGTGGCAGGGGGAAGCTATGGCTACACCTTC
clone_size: many
d_call: TRBD1
v_call: TRBV29-1
j_call: TRBJ1-2

cdr3_aa: CASSRYYVPGGAKPIQPQHF
cdr3_nt: TGTGCCAGCAGTCGATATTACGTCCCAGGGGGCGCTAAGCCTATCCAGCCCCAGCATTTT
clone_size: few
d_call: TRBD1
v_call: TRBV6-2/TRBV6-3
j_call: TRBJ1-5

cdr3_aa: CSARAWNTEAFF
cdr3_nt: TGCAGTGCTAGAGCGTGGAACACTGAAGCTTTCTTT
clone_size: .
d_call: .
v_call: TRBV20-1
j_call: TRBJ1-1

cdr3_aa: CASSLNSGGPRETQYF
cdr3_nt: TGTGCCAGCAGCTTAAACAGCGGGGGGCCGAGAGAGACCCAGTACTTC
clone_size: .
d_call: TRBD2
v_call: TRBV7-9
j_call: TRBJ2-5